This is a list of T cell receptor beta chains from one sample in a study of spatial heterogeneity in lung cancer. MiXCR, run by TCRdb on the 5' RACE reads, gives a single entry per CDR3 protein. The sample includes just over 800 distinct CDR3 sequences, about 9.4% of them seen just once. The material was lung tumor tissue, obtained at surgery. The receptors come from a male donor with early-stage non-small cell lung cancer. Both conserved end residues are part of each CDR3. A D gene is named only where the DNA matches it firmly. Only some rows state a clone size, as once, few, many or a class for expanded clones.

TRBJ1-2	large	NA	TRBV4-1	TGCGCCAGCAGCCAAGGCCCGGGGGCAGACTATGGCTACACCTTC	CASSQGPGADYGYTF
TRBJ2-1	medium-sized	TRBD2	TRBV2	TGTGCCAGCAGTGGGGGACTAGCGGGAGGGCCGTGGTACAATGAGCAGTTCTTC	CASSGGLAGGPWYNEQFF
TRBJ2-2	medium-sized	TRBD2	TRBV20-1	TGCAGTGCTAGGGATACTAGCGGGAGTGGTACCGGGGAGCTGTTTTTT	CSARDTSGSGTGELFF
TRBJ2-7	large	NA	TRBV20-1	TGCAGTGCTAGGGTCCGGGAAGAATCGCGCGAGCAGTACTTC	CSARVREESREQYF
TRBJ2-3	large	TRBD1	TRBV15	TGTGCCACCAGCAGCGGAACAGGGGCTGGGACAGATACGCAGTATTTT	CATSSGTGAGTDTQYF
TRBJ2-7	few	NA	TRBV20-1	TGCAGTGTAGGCCCGAGACGGTGGAGCGACGAGCAGTACTTC	CSVGPRRWSDEQYF
TRBJ1-6	large	TRBD1	TRBV20-1	TGCAGTGCTAGGCCCCTGGACAGGGGGCTGAAACCCCTCCACTTT	CSARPLDRGLKPLHF
TRBJ2-7	medium-sized	NA	TRBV7-9	TGTGCCAGCAGCTTAGTTACTTTGAGCTCCTACGAGCAGTACTTC	CASSLVTLSSYEQYF
TRBJ2-3	medium-sized	TRBD1	TRBV19	TGTGCCAGTAGTAGCAGACTGGGACAGGAGACAGATACGCAGTATTTT	CASSSRLGQETDTQYF
TRBJ2-1	NA	TRBD2	TRBV7-2	TGTGCCAGCAGCTTAGATTGGGTGATGGCGGGAGGGCAGGAGCAGTTCTTC	CASSLDWVMAGGQEQFF
TRBJ1-6	medium-sized	NA	TRBV10-2	TGCGCCAGCAGTTTACAGAATTCACCCCTCCACTTT	CASSLQNSPLHF
TRBJ2-3	large	NA	TRBV4-2	TGTGCCAGCAGCCAAGAGTTCAAGGGGGGAACTCACACAGATACGCAGTATTTT	CASSQEFKGGTHTDTQYF
TRBJ2-3	medium-sized	NA	TRBV7-8	TGTGCCAGCAGCTTAGGAGGGGGGTTTGGAGATACGCAGTATTTT	CASSLGGGFGDTQYF
TRBJ2-1	medium-sized	TRBD1	TRBV12-3/TRBV12-4	TGTGCCAGCAGTTTACAGGGGGCTGTGGGTGAGCAGTTCTTC	CASSLQGAVGEQFF
TRBJ2-7	medium-sized	NA	TRBV5-1	TGCGCCAGCAGCTACTTACAGGTGGGCCCCTTCTCTGAGCAGTACTTC	CASSYLQVGPFSEQYF
TRBJ2-7	medium-sized	TRBD2	TRBV5-1	TGCGCCAGCAGCTTGGATCCTAGCGGGAGTACTCTGAGGGAGCAGTACTTC	CASSLDPSGSTLREQYF
TRBJ2-5	medium-sized	NA	TRBV28	TGTGCCAGCAGTCCCAGACAAGAGACCCAGTACTTC	CASSPRQETQYF
TRBJ1-2	NA	NA	TRBV2	TGTGCCAGCAGTCTTGGCCCCTTGGACTATGGCTACACCTTC	CASSLGPLDYGYTF
TRBJ1-5	large	NA	TRBV28	TGTGCCAGCAGGATAGACAGGCTTAGCAATCAGCCCCAGCATTTT	CASRIDRLSNQPQHF
TRBJ1-5	medium-sized	NA	TRBV19	TGTGCCAGTAGTGATGGCGGGTGGAGCAATCAGCCCCAGCATTTT	CASSDGGWSNQPQHF
TRBJ2-1	medium-sized	TRBD2	TRBV11-2	TGTGCCAGCAGCTTAGGACTAGCGGGGGGGAGCTCCTACAATGAGCAGTTCTTC	CASSLGLAGGSSYNEQFF
TRBJ2-5	medium-sized	NA	TRBV3-1	TGTGCCAGCAGCCAAGATCTCGAGACCCAGTACTTC	CASSQDLETQYF
TRBJ2-1	medium-sized	TRBD1	TRBV12-3/TRBV12-4	TGTGCCAGCAGTTTCGCGACAGGGGGCATGAATGAGCAGTTCTTC	CASSFATGGMNEQFF
TRBJ1-1	large	NA	TRBV10-3	TGTGCCATCAGTGAGTCAGGGTGGACTGAAGCTTTCTTT	CAISESGWTEAFF
TRBJ2-1	medium-sized	NA	TRBV20-1	TGCAGTGTCACACAGGGTAATGAGCAGTTCTTC	CSVTQGNEQFF
TRBJ2-3	medium-sized	TRBD1	TRBV20-1	TGCAGTGCTAGTGGCAGGGGGCAGGCAGATACGCAGTATTTT	CSASGRGQADTQYF
TRBJ2-7	few	NA	TRBV20-1	TGCAGTGCCCCGAGGGACCGGGTGTCTACCGAGCAGTACTTC	CSAPRDRVSTEQYF
TRBJ1-1	NA	NA	TRBV28	TGTGCCAGCAGTCGGGGCACTGAAGCTTTCTTT	CASSRGTEAFF
TRBJ2-5	medium-sized	NA	TRBV18	TGTGCCAGCTCACCACCGTCGGTAGCGCCCCAAGAGACCCAGTACTTC	CASSPPSVAPQETQYF
TRBJ2-5	medium-sized	TRBD2	TRBV28	TGTGCCAGCAGTCTCGCGGGGAGCGGGGGACAAGAGACCCAGTACTTC	CASSLAGSGGQETQYF
TRBJ2-5	medium-sized	NA	TRBV5-1	TGCGCCAGCAGCTTGGGCAGCACCCGGGAGACCCAGTACTTC	CASSLGSTRETQYF
TRBJ1-6	medium-sized	NA	TRBV6-6	TGTGCCAGCACGTTCGGGGATTCACCCCTCCACTTT	CASTFGDSPLHF
TRBJ2-3	medium-sized	TRBD2	TRBV10-3	TGTGCCATCACAAGCGGGAGCGGGGGAGATACGCAGTATTTT	CAITSGSGGDTQYF
TRBJ2-2	large	NA	TRBV18	TGTGCCAGCTCACCATGGGACAAATTCACCGGGGAGCTGTTTTTT	CASSPWDKFTGELFF
TRBJ1-2	medium-sized	TRBD1	TRBV7-9	TGTGCCAGCAGCCAACAAGCCGGGACAGGGGTGTATGGCTACACCTTC	CASSQQAGTGVYGYTF
TRBJ2-5	NA	TRBD1	TRBV5-1	TGCGCCAGCAGCTGGGGGACAGTAAAAGAGACCCAGTACTTC	CASSWGTVKETQYF
TRBJ2-3	large	NA	TRBV12-3/TRBV12-4	TGTGCCAGCAGTTTACACAGGGAACCACCTGATACGCAGTATTTT	CASSLHREPPDTQYF
TRBJ1-6	medium-sized	TRBD1	TRBV28	TGTGCCAGCACTTTCAAACAGGGGGCGAGTTCACCCCTCCACTTT	CASTFKQGASSPLHF
TRBJ2-3	medium-sized	NA	TRBV3-1	TGTGCCAGCAAGGGGGGGACAGCACGGGCGGGAGGCCCCACAGATACGCAGTATTTT	CASKGGTARAGGPTDTQYF
TRBJ2-2	NA	NA	TRBV19	TGTGTGTCGGGGGGACACGAGGACCACACCGGGGAGCTGTTTTTT	CVSGGHEDHTGELFF
TRBJ2-1	large	NA	TRBV7-9	TGTGCCAGCAGCTCGGACCCAGGGACCTACAATGAGCAGTTCTTC	CASSSDPGTYNEQFF
TRBJ2-7	medium-sized	NA	TRBV20-1	TGCAGTGCTAGACTGGACCGCCAACCATACTCCTACGAGCAGTACTTC	CSARLDRQPYSYEQYF
TRBJ1-2	NA	NA	TRBV20-1	TGCAGTGCTAGTACAGCCTCATTTAACTATGGCTGCGCCTTC	CSASTASFNYGCAF
TRBJ1-1	medium-sized	NA	TRBV3-1	TGTGCCAGCAGCACCCGGGACTCGGGGAGGAACACTGAAGCTTTCTTT	CASSTRDSGRNTEAFF
TRBJ2-3	medium-sized	TRBD2	TRBV5-5	TGTGCCAGCAGCTTGCCAGCGGGGAGCACAGATACGCAGTATTTT	CASSLPAGSTDTQYF
TRBJ2-7	NA	TRBD2	TRBV3-1	TGTGCCAGCAGCCAAGATACAGCGGGAGGGATCCCTACGGGGGAGCAGTACTTC	CASSQDTAGGIPTGEQYF
TRBJ2-3	medium-sized	TRBD2	TRBV5-1	TGCGCCAGCAGCAAGACCGGGGGGGATACGCAGTATTTT	CASSKTGGDTQYF
TRBJ2-3	medium-sized	TRBD1	TRBV10-3	TGTGCCATCAGTGACGGGCAGGGGGCAAATACGCAGTATTTT	CAISDGQGANTQYF
TRBJ2-3	medium-sized	NA	TRBV5-1	TGCGCCAGCAGCTCCCGGGGCACAGATACGCAGTATTTT	CASSSRGTDTQYF
TRBJ2-5	medium-sized	NA	TRBV5-6	TGTGCCAGCAGCCTCGGGACGAAAGAGACCCAGTACTTC	CASSLGTKETQYF
TRBJ1-4	large	TRBD1	TRBV18	TGTGCCAGCTCACCCGGGACAGGGAGAAATGAAAAACTGTTTTTT	CASSPGTGRNEKLFF
TRBJ2-7	medium-sized	TRBD1	TRBV6-1	TGTGCCAGCAGTGCCACGGGGCAGGGGGCAGGGGGCTCCTACGAGCAGTACTTC	CASSATGQGAGGSYEQYF